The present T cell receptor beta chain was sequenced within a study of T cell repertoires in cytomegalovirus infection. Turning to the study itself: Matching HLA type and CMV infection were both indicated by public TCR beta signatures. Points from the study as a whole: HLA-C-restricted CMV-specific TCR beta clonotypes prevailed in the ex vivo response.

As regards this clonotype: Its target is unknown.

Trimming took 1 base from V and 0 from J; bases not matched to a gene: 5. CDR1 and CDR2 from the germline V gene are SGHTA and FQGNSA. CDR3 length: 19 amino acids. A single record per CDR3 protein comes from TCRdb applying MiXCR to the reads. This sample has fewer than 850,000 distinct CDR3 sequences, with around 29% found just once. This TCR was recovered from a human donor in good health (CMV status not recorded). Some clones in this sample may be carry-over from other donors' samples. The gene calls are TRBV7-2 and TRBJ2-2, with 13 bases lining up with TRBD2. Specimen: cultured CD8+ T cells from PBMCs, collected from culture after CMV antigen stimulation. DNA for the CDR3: TGTGCCAGCAGCTTAGTCTGGACTAGCGGGGGACCGAACACCGGGGAGCTGTTTTTT. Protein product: CASSLVWTSGGPNTGELFF.